This passage covers 27 T cell receptor beta chains from one sample sequenced in a study of molecular identifiers for immune sequencing clone quantification. Each CDR3 protein is one row after TCRdb ran MiXCR on the PCR reads. The data show over 550,000 distinct CDR3 sequences, 25% seen once. Sequenced material: naive CD8+ T cells from blood, with Jurkat cell RNA spiked in. Subset here: FACS-sorted CD8+CD4-CCR7+CD45RA+ naive T cells. All receptors come from a human donor in good health. Some libraries in this study had Jurkat cell RNA spiked in.

This clonotype came up many times. The gene calls are TRBV6-2 or TRBV6-3 and TRBJ1-2; D is unclear. Germline assignment: CDR1 MNHEY and CDR2 SVGEGT. The CDR3 is 11 residues long. The V gene lost 5 bases and the J gene lost 7 bases, with 8 bases spanning the gap. Here the CDR3 DNA reads TGTGCCAGCAGTACGCTTAGTGGCTACACCTTC. The encoded protein is CASSTLSGYTF.

The chain employs TRBV7-2 and TRBJ2-7; 9 bases map to TRBD2. Trimming removed 2 bases from V and 0 bases from J; junction bases left unmatched: 5. CDR3 length equals 16 residues. Germline loops: CDR1 SGHTA, CDR2 FQGNSA. The CDR3 sequence: CASSLCGGDSSYEQYF. CDR3 nucleotides: TGTGCCAGCAGCTTATGCGGGGGGGACAGCTCCTACGAGCAGTACTTC.

Turning to this clonotype: This sequence may be a read error, since a much larger clone differs from it by one base. The V and J genes are TRBV10-3 and TRBJ2-5, with D perhaps matching TRBD2 (5 bases). The CDR3 runs 13 residues. Germline V lookup: CDR1 ENHRY, CDR2 SYGVKD. CDR3 nucleotides: TGTTCCATCAGTGAATCTTTAGAGAGGGACCAGTACTTC. Protein product: CSISESLERDQYF.

This clonotype was counted only a few times. The chain links TRBV30 to TRBJ2-3, with D perhaps TRBD1 or TRBD2 (5 bases each). Germline V gene data show CDR1 as GTSNPN and CDR2 as SVGIG (reference sequence). V shed 0 bases and J shed 8 bases, with 12 bases lying between them. The CDR3 has 13 amino acids. The CDR3 loop reads CAWSVGPGGTQYF. Written as DNA, the CDR3 is TGTGCCTGGAGTGTAGGGCCTGGGGGTACGCAGTATTTT.

This rearrangement joins TRBV5-6 to TRBJ2-3, with D perhaps given as TRBD1 or TRBD2 (5 bases each). CDR1 SGHDT and CDR2 YYEEEE come from the germline V gene. V was pared by 0 bases and J by 3 bases, with 14 bases between. CDR3 length: 16 residues. The CDR3 DNA follows: TGTGCCAGCAGCTTGGTGGGGGAGCCGGGGACAGATACGCAGTATTTT. Protein sequence: CASSLVGEPGTDTQYF.

The genes are TRBV9 and TRBJ2-1, with 9 bases identical to TRBD1. The CDR3 loop spans 14 amino acids. The V and J ends lost 3 bases and 7 bases, in that order; junction bases with no gene match: 5. The germline V gene has CDR1 SGDLS and CDR2 YYNGEE. The CDR3 region is CASSAGQGVNEQFF. The CDR3, as DNA: TGTGCCAGCAGCGCGGGACAGGGTGTGAATGAGCAGTTCTTC. The complete variable domain, with remaining parts taken from reference TRBV9 and TRBJ2-1, reads DSGVTQTPKHLITATGQRVTLRCSPRSGDLSVYWYQQSLDQGLQFLIQYYNGEERAKGNILERFSAQQFPDLHSELNLSSLELGDSALYFCASSAGQGVNEQFFGPGTRLTVL.

This clonotype showed up just once. This may be a read error: a much more frequent sequence differs by one nucleotide. J is TRBJ2-1 and V is TRBV6-5, with 7 nucleotides matching TRBD2. Germline values: CDR1 MNHEY, CDR2 SVGAGI. The CDR3 contains 18 residues. CDR3 sequence reads: CASSYLPPAGASYSEQFF. The CDR3 nucleotides are TGTGCCAGCAGTTACCTCCCCCCTGCGGGAGCGAGCTACAGTGAGCAGTTCTTC.

The chain uses TRBV20-1 and TRBJ2-7, with D unclear. Germline V gene data show CDR1 as DFQATT and CDR2 as SNEGSKA (reference sequence). Trimming left V 0 bases short and J 3 bases short, with 12 bases between. This CDR3 is 14 amino acids long. DNA of the CDR3: TGCAGTGCTAGAGATATAGAGAAGATCTACGAGCAGTACTTC. The encoded protein is CSARDIEKIYEQYF.

The genes are TRBV6-6 and TRBJ2-1; 7 bases are a match to TRBD1. This CDR3 contains 11 residues. V trimming: 9 bases; J trimming: 7 bases; junction bases outside the gene matches: 3. Germline CDR1 and CDR2: MNHNY and SVGAGI (reference sequence). In DNA, the CDR3 is TGTGCCAGTACAGGGGTTAATGAGCAGTTCTTC. Protein: CASTGVNEQFF.

This clonotype was seen repeatedly, ten times or more. The chain links TRBV4-3 to TRBJ2-7; the D is unclear. Germline CDR1 and CDR2: LGHNA and YSLEER. V lost 0 bases to trimming and J lost 2 bases, with 8 bases between them. The CDR3 length is 14 residues. In DNA form, the CDR3 reads TGCGCCAGCAGCCAAGATGCAGGACCCTACGAGCAGTACTTC. Encoded protein: CASSQDAGPYEQYF.

This clonotype was counted many times. The genes are TRBV12-3 or TRBV12-4 and TRBJ2-3; D might be TRBD2 (6 bases). V lost 1 base and J lost 3, with 11 bases in between. The CDR3 is 15 amino acids. CDR3 sequence (DNA): TGTGCCAGCAGTTTAGGCCCAGGGACTACAGATACGCAGTATTTT. It encodes CASSLGPGTTDTQYF.

The chain joins TRBV4-3 to TRBJ1-1; D is uncertain. The CDR3 is 15 residues long. V shed 1 base and J shed 2 bases, with 11 bases lying between them. CDR1 LGHNA and CDR2 YSLEER come from the germline V gene. The CDR3 sequence is CASSQVRQANTEAFF. The CDR3 DNA reads TGCGCCAGCAGCCAAGTCCGGCAGGCCAACACTGAAGCTTTCTTT.

This clonotype was recorded at least ten times. The genes are TRBV7-9 and TRBJ1-5; maybe TRBD1 (6 bases). Per the germline V gene, CDR1 is SEHNR and CDR2 is FQNEAQ (reference sequence). The CDR3 is 15 amino acids. Trimming took off 5 bases at V and 0 bases at J, with 11 bases between the two ends. The CDR3 nucleotides read TGTGCCAGCAGCGAGGACAGCTATAGCAATCAGCCCCAGCATTTT. This codes for CASSEDSYSNQPQHF.

The chain uses TRBV27 and TRBJ2-1, with 8 bases matching TRBD2. J lost 8 bases, V lost 8 bases, and 14 bases had no gene match. Germline V gives CDR1 MNHEY, CDR2 SMNVEV (reference sequence). The CDR3 covers 15 residues. The CDR3 here is CASAIGSGSVDEQFF. DNA for the CDR3: TGTGCCAGCGCTATCGGGAGCGGGAGTGTAGATGAGCAGTTCTTC.

The table lists this clonotype with a few counts. The chain joins TRBV5-1 to TRBJ1-1; no firm D call. Per the germline V gene, CDR1 is SGHRS and CDR2 is YFSETQ. The CDR3 spans 14 residues. V was shortened by 2 bases and J by 4 bases, with 12 bases between the two germline ends. The CDR3 bases are TGCGCCAGCAGCTTAGAAGCAGCTTCCACTGAAGCTTTCTTT. Translated: CASSLEAASTEAFF.

V is TRBV12-3 or TRBV12-4 and J is TRBJ2-5, with 9 bases fitting TRBD2. This CDR3 contains 15 residues. V dropped 6 bases and J dropped 1; count of bases not matched to a gene: 6. As DNA, the CDR3 is TGTGCCAGCAGCCCGAGTAGCGGGGGCCAAGAGACCCAGTACTTC. Translated: CASSPSSGGQETQYF.

This clonotype was counted between two and nine times. J is TRBJ2-1 and V is TRBV12-3 or TRBV12-4; TRBD2 matches 7 bases. V dropped 7 bases and J dropped 7; count of bases not matched to a gene: 13. CDR3 length: 15 amino acids. The CDR3 region is CASNRGLDLTNEQFF. In DNA form, the CDR3 reads TGTGCCAGCAACCGAGGACTAGATCTTACGAATGAGCAGTTCTTC.

This clonotype was picked up a small number of times. The chain carries TRBV6-5 and TRBJ2-7; weak D call: TRBD1 (5 bases). The germline V gene encodes CDR1 MNHEY and CDR2 SVGAGI. The V gene lost 4 bases and the J gene lost 3 bases, with 10 bases spanning the gap. The CDR3 runs to 13 residues. This CDR3 is CASSSPGFYEQYF. Written as DNA, the CDR3 is TGTGCCAGCAGTTCCCCAGGGTTCTACGAGCAGTACTTC.

Notes on this clonotype: A read error may explain this, as a much larger clone is one base away. This chain connects TRBV4-2 to TRBJ2-7; D is unclear. The CDR3 is 16 amino acids. Per the germline V gene, CDR1 is LGHNA and CDR2 is YNFKEQ. In DNA form, the CDR3 reads TGTGCCAGCAGCCAAGATCCCCCCGAGACATCCTGCGAGCAGTACTTC. Its protein product is CASSQDPPETSCEQYF.

A few counts support this clonotype. V gene TRBV19 combines with J gene TRBJ2-3; 9 bases align to TRBD2. V was clipped by 3 bases and J by 6 bases; unmatched bases: 7. This CDR3 has 15 amino acids. Germline CDR1 and CDR2: LNHDA and SQIVND (reference sequence). The CDR3, as DNA: TGTGCCAGTAGTATTAGCGGGGGCCTCCTTGATACGCAGTATTTT. Amino acid sequence: CASSISGGLLDTQYF.

Comment on this clonotype: A much bigger clone sits one base away, suggesting this may be a read error. The chain has TRBV11-2 and TRBJ2-7; weak D call: TRBD1 (5 bases). CDR1 is SGHAT and CDR2 is FQNNGV in the germline V gene. The CDR3 is made up of 13 amino acids. The CDR3 nucleotides read TGTGGCAGCAGCTTGGGGCCCTTCTACGAGCAGTACTTC. This encodes CGSSLGPFYEQYF.

This clonotype was detected ten times or more. This sequence joins TRBV28 and TRBJ1-5; D ambiguous. CDR1 and CDR2 (germline): MDHEN, SYDVKM. Trimming stripped 3 bases from V and 0 bases from J, with 9 bases between. The CDR3 is 15 amino acids. CDR3 region: CASSFPGYSNQPQHF. DNA for the CDR3: TGTGCCAGCAGTTTCCCCGGGTATAGCAATCAGCCCCAGCATTTT.

In this sample, this clonotype turned up a few times. A single base separates this from a much larger clone, so it may be a read error. The chain uses TRBV4-3 and TRBJ1-1, with D uncertain. Germline values: CDR1 LGHNA, CDR2 YSLEER. Trimming pared 4 bases from V and 1 base from J, leaving 13 bases between. The CDR3 loop spans 15 amino acids. The CDR3 protein is CASSRSADANTEAFF. CDR3 DNA sequence: TGCGCCAGCAGCCGATCGGCAGACGCGAACACTGAAGCTTTCTTT.

Notes on this clonotype: Since a much larger clone is just one base distant, this may be a read error. The conserved phenylalanine or tryptophan normally closing the CDR3 is absent here, so this likely arose from a read error. The J gene is TRBJ1-1, the V gene TRBV7-6; possible D gene TRBD1, 6 bases. The germline CDR1 and CDR2 sequences are SGHVS and FNYEAQ. Trimming removed 5 bases at V and 4 bases at J, with 23 bases between. The CDR3 is 17 amino acids. DNA of the CDR3: TGTGCCAGCAGCCCGGAATCCTACAGGGATCGAGGCACTGAAGCTTTCTCT. Protein: CASSPESYRDRGTEAFS.

This clonotype has a handful of counts. The chain's CDR3 is CASSHGANEQFF. Written as DNA, the CDR3 is TGTGCCAGCAGTCACGGGGCGAATGAGCAGTTCTTC. The chain links TRBV6-2 or TRBV6-3 to TRBJ2-1; either TRBD1 or TRBD2 may fit D (5 bases each). V shed 5 bases and J shed 7 bases, with 9 bases lying between them. The CDR3 extends over 12 amino acids. Germline CDR1 is MNHEY and CDR2 is SVGEGT.

This clonotype was recorded many times. The chain uses TRBV4-1 and TRBJ2-3; no reliable D call. V was shortened by 4 bases and J by 4 bases, with 9 bases between the two germline ends. Germline lookup yields CDR1 MGHRA and CDR2 YSYEKL. The CDR3 extends over 13 amino acids. The CDR3 DNA follows: TGCGCCAGCAGCCCCTCTGGCGCAGATACGCAGTATTTT. It yields the protein CASSPSGADTQYF.

This clonotype was recorded many times. The rearrangement joins TRBV30 to TRBJ1-1; tentative D call: TRBD1 (6 bases). Per germline, CDR1 GTSNPN and CDR2 SVGIG (reference sequence). V was pared by 4 bases and J by 6 bases, with 18 bases between. This CDR3 contains 14 residues. The CDR3 DNA reads as TGTGCCTGGAAAGGGACAAGTCTCCCTGCTGAAGCTTTCTTT. Its translation is CAWKGTSLPAEAFF.